Below, 23 T cell receptor beta chains from the same sample are listed, as sequenced in a study of regulatory T cells in long-lasting Graves disease. Time point indicated: newly diagnosed GD, antithyroid drugs for less than 3 months. RNA from PBMCs was the source of the TCR library. For TCR beta, libraries came from iRepertoire HTBI primers and Arm-PCR of CDR3 regions. MiXCR, applied by TCRdb to the multiplex PCR reads, yields one record per CDR3 protein. The table lists 300,000 to 400,000 distinct CDR3 sequences, around a sixth of them singletons. Sequences were derived from peripheral blood mononuclear cells (PBMCs), sampled at new diagnosis, from a patient treated with antithyroid drugs. The source of these receptors is a female donor with Graves disease.

This clonotype was seen many times. The chain carries TRBV20-1 and TRBJ1-1; D gene unclear. Trimming shortened V by 1 base and J by 3 bases, and 12 bases separated the two germline ends. This CDR3 has 14 amino acids. The germline CDR1 and CDR2 sequences are DFQATT and SNEGSKA (reference sequence). Written as DNA, the CDR3 is TGCAGTGCTAGAGGGCAGTTTGGCGACACTGAAGCTTTCTTT. This translates into CSARGQFGDTEAFF.

This clonotype was observed a single time. Possible read error: a much larger clone is one base away. V gene TRBV28 combines with J gene TRBJ1-1, with TRBD1 matching 8 bases. The germline V gene encodes CDR1 MDHEN and CDR2 SYDVKM. The CDR3 loop spans 13 amino acids. The CDR3 loop is CASSTPGGSEASF. The CDR3 DNA reads TGTGCCAGCAGCACCCCAGGGGGCTCTGAAGCTTCCTTT.

This chain joins TRBV12-3 or TRBV12-4 and TRBJ2-2; no clear D gene. CDR3 size: 10 residues. V was shortened by 9 bases and J by 7 bases, with 6 bases between the two germline ends. The CDR3 nucleotides read TGTGCCAGTAAGGGCGGGGAGCTGTTTTTT. It is translated as CASKGGELFF.

The genes are TRBV16 and TRBJ1-6; 9 bases are a match to TRBD1. V lost 7 bases and J lost 8; bases outside the gene matches: 9. There are 15 residues in the CDR3. The germline V gene has CDR1 KGHSY and CDR2 FQNENV. This chain's CDR3 is CASTTRDRAYSPLHF. The CDR3 DNA sequence: TGTGCCAGCACCACCCGGGACAGGGCATATTCACCCCTCCACTTT. The full variable domain, in which reference TRBV16 and TRBJ1-6 provide the parts outside the CDR3, is GEEVAQTPKHLVRGEGQKAKLYCAPIKGHSYVFWYQQVLKNEFKFLISFQNENVFDETGMPKERFSAKCLPNSPCSLEIQATKLEDSAVYFCASTTRDRAYSPLHFGNGTRLTVT.

This clonotype was counted at least ten times. The V call is TRBV20-1, the J call TRBJ2-7; TRBD2 agrees at 10 bases. The CDR3 is 14 amino acids. Trimming removed 6 bases from V and 1 base from J; junction bases left unmatched: 6. Germline V CDR1 and CDR2: DFQATT, SNEGSKA (reference sequence). Written as DNA, the CDR3 is TGCAGTGCCCCTAGCGGGAGAGGTTCCTACGAGCAGTACTTC. This gives the protein CSAPSGRGSYEQYF.

The V and J genes are TRBV2 and TRBJ1-2; maybe TRBD1 (6 bases). Trimming removed 1 base at V and 5 bases at J, with 14 bases between. The CDR3 runs to 15 residues. Per the germline V gene, CDR1 is SNHLY and CDR2 is FYNNEI. Written as DNA, the CDR3 is TGTGCCAGCAGTGAAGTACAGGGCCGCACATATGGCTACACCTTC. Translating it yields CASSEVQGRTYGYTF.

At least ten counts were recorded for this clonotype. This rearrangement joins TRBV6-4 to TRBJ2-5, with 9 bases that match TRBD2. Germline CDR1 reads MRHNA; CDR2 reads SNTAGT. CDR3 length: 17 residues. With 7 bases clipped from V and 5 bases from J, the junction kept 17 bases outside the gene matches. The CDR3 sequence is CASNTGLAPIPGETQYF. The CDR3 bases are TGTGCCAGCAATACTGGACTAGCGCCAATCCCGGGGGAGACCCAGTACTTC.

Note on this clonotype: A clone one base away is much larger, so this may be a read error. The gene calls are TRBV11-2 and TRBJ1-1, with unresolved D. Germline-derived CDR1 and CDR2 are SGHAT and FQNNGV. The CDR3 has 13 residues. V lost 1 base and J lost 3, with 6 bases in between. In nucleotides, the CDR3 is TGTGCCAGCAGCTTAGTCCACTACACTGAAGCTTTCTTT. It encodes CASSLVHYTEAFF.

This clonotype was seen ten or more times. The chain employs TRBV6-2 or TRBV6-3 and TRBJ2-3, with TRBD1 matching over 8 bases. Germline trimming cut 0 bases from V and 6 bases from J; bases unmatched to any gene: 8. The CDR3 consists of 16 residues. CDR1 is MNHEY and CDR2 is SVGEGT in the germline V gene. CDR3 DNA: TGTGCCAGCAGTTACTCGGGTTGGCGGACAGGGGATACGCAGTATTTT. Translating it yields CASSYSGWRTGDTQYF.

V is TRBV4-1 and J is TRBJ2-5; a possible D gene is TRBD1 (6 bases). Trimming took off 2 bases at V and 5 bases at J, with 9 bases between the two ends. The CDR3 spans 13 residues. In germline, CDR1 is MGHRA, CDR2 YSYEKL. This chain's CDR3 is CASSQWQGETQYF. The CDR3 DNA reads as TGCGCCAGCAGCCAATGGCAGGGGGAGACCCAGTACTTC.

This clonotype was counted many times. The rearrangement uses TRBV11-2 and TRBJ2-5; D gene ambiguous. V dropped 1 base and J dropped 1 base, with 10 bases sitting between them. The CDR3 contains 15 residues. Germline V gene lookup returns CDR1 SGHAT and CDR2 FQNNGV. Here the CDR3 DNA reads TGTGCCAGCAGCTTAGCTTGGGCCGGCCAAGAGACCCAGTACTTC. As protein: CASSLAWAGQETQYF.

The sample holds many counts of this clonotype. The chain combines TRBV5-1 with TRBJ2-1, with 9 positions matching TRBD1. This CDR3 has 14 residues. V lost 4 bases and J lost 6; bases outside the gene matches: 5. The V gene's germline CDR1 is SGHRS and CDR2 YFSETQ. The CDR3 region has the DNA TGCGCCAGCAGCATGGGACAGGGAGGCAATGAGCAGTTCTTC. Protein sequence: CASSMGQGGNEQFF.

The chain carries TRBV10-3 and TRBJ2-7; D is unresolved. With 8 bases removed from V and 4 bases from J, the gap between germline ends came to 15 bases. The CDR3 runs to 13 residues. Germline V CDR1 and CDR2: ENHRY, SYGVKD. As DNA, the CDR3 is TGTGCCATCGGAAGTGGGTACTCATACGAGCAGTACTTC. Protein: CAIGSGYSYEQYF.

This clonotype was counted ten times or more. This chain uses TRBV7-2 with TRBJ2-7; D gene unclear. V gave up 5 bases and J gave up 6 bases, with 20 bases separating them. The CDR3 covers 15 residues. Germline V lookup: CDR1 SGHTA, CDR2 FQGNSA. In nucleotides, the CDR3 is TGTGCCAGCAGCCCCAGAATAAAGAGGCGGACCGAGCAGTACTTC. It is translated as CASSPRIKRRTEQYF.

This clonotype was counted many times. The V and J genes are TRBV28 and TRBJ2-7, with D maybe TRBD1 (6 bases). With 4 bases removed from V and 8 bases from J, the gap between germline ends came to 12 bases. Germline loops: CDR1 MDHEN, CDR2 SYDVKM. There are 12 residues in the CDR3. CDR3 sequence reads: CASSSHRVKQYF. The CDR3 coding sequence is TGTGCCAGCAGTTCCCACAGGGTTAAGCAGTACTTC.

This clonotype was detected ten times or more. One junction end disagrees with the germline gene, perhaps due to a read error. This chain connects TRBV20-1 to TRBJ1-1; TRBD1 is a possible D gene (5 bases). In germline, CDR1 is DFQATT, CDR2 SNEGSKA (reference sequence). CDR3 length: 17 residues. Here the CDR3 reads CSATYAARDSQNAEAFF. In DNA, the CDR3 is TGCAGTGCTACCTATGCTGCTAGGGACTCCCAGAACGCTGAAGCTTTCTTT.

Comments on this clonotype: At one end, the junction sequence differs from germline, possibly due to a read error. The chain links TRBV6-1 to TRBJ1-3; no clear D. CDR3 length: 14 residues. CDR1 is MNHNS and CDR2 is SASEGT in the germline V gene. The CDR3 nucleotides read TGCGCCACCTCTGTTGGGAGCTCTGGAAACACCATATATTTT. This sequence encodes CATSVGSSGNTIYF.

There are many counts of this clonotype. The V and J genes are TRBV11-1 and TRBJ2-1; 9 bases map to TRBD2. CDR3 size: 15 residues. V shed 5 bases and J 8 bases; nucleotides not matched to a gene: 10. Germline V lookup: CDR1 SGHAT, CDR2 FQDESV (reference sequence). DNA for the CDR3: TGTGCCAGCAGCCTTCTAGCGGGGAATTCCCATGAGCAGTTCTTC. It specifies CASSLLAGNSHEQFF.

This clonotype was observed many times. The chain uses TRBV7-6 and TRBJ1-2; possibly TRBD1 for D (5 bases). CDR1 and CDR2 from the germline V gene are SGHVS and FNYEAQ. The CDR3 extends over 13 amino acids. Trimming stripped 5 bases from V and 3 bases from J, with 10 bases between. The CDR3 spells CASSPRGDYGYTF. CDR3 DNA: TGTGCCAGCAGCCCGCGGGGGGACTATGGCTACACCTTC.

The chain recombines TRBV28 with TRBJ1-4; 8 nucleotides align to TRBD1. The V segment lost 5 bases and the J segment 6 bases; nucleotides outside the gene matches: 14. Germline CDR1 and CDR2: MDHEN and SYDVKM. The CDR3 extends over 17 amino acids. The CDR3, as DNA: TGTGCCAGCAGTCGGACAGGGATTCTCAATACGGATGAAAAACTGTTTTTT. Its protein is CASSRTGILNTDEKLFF.

The V call is TRBV5-1, the J call TRBJ2-5; 7 nucleotides match TRBD2. The J segment lost 2 bases and the V segment lost 1 base, leaving 5 bases of the junction unmatched. The CDR3 runs 15 residues. The germline V gene encodes CDR1 SGHRS and CDR2 YFSETQ. The CDR3 here is CASSLMASGQETQYF. CDR3 in DNA: TGCGCCAGCAGCTTGATGGCTAGCGGACAAGAGACCCAGTACTTC.

This clonotype was picked up many times. This chain joins TRBV7-9 and TRBJ2-3, with TRBD2 matching 9 bases. Trimming at V came to 6 bases and at J to 1 base, leaving 5 bases not matched to a gene. The germline gives CDR1 SEHNR, CDR2 FQNEAQ (reference sequence). This CDR3 is built from 15 residues. The CDR3 loop reads CASRIAGVGTDTQYF. The CDR3 DNA reads TGTGCCAGCAGGATAGCGGGGGTTGGCACAGATACGCAGTATTTT. The complete variable domain, with remaining parts taken from reference TRBV7-9 and TRBJ2-3, reads DTGVSQNPRHKITKRGQNVTFRCDPISEHNRLYWYRQTLGQGPEFLTYFQNEAQLEKSRLLSDRFSAERPKGSFSTLEIQRTEQGDSAMYLCASRIAGVGTDTQYFGPGTRLTVL.

This clonotype was observed many times. The chain combines TRBV2 with TRBJ1-4, with unresolved D. The CDR3 consists of 12 residues. Trimming stripped 6 bases from V and 5 bases from J, with 7 bases between. Germline-derived CDR1 and CDR2 are SNHLY and FYNNEI. The CDR3 nucleotides are TGTGCCAGCAGGTCATTAAATGAAAAACTGTTTTTT. Translation gives CASRSLNEKLFF.